This T cell receptor beta chain was captured by sequencing in a study of blood T cell repertoires in COVID-19. Study-wide context: Samples taken during acute and convalescent COVID-19 were collected in the United States, Italy and Spain. T cells, B-cell-depleted T cells, or PBMCs supplied cDNA or gDNA.

The CDR3 has 14 residues. The junction had 6 bases not matched to a gene; V was cut back by 8 bases and J by 2 bases. Germline-derived CDR1 and CDR2 are LNHDA and SQIVND (reference sequence). In the authors' methods: Scientists estimated how many nucleated cells there were by amplifying reference gene primers. Generated by immunoSEQ multiplex PCR, the TCRdb table keeps only in-frame clones and is missing some. The D gene and trimming were derived from the DNA, and the V and J assignments and clone size from that table. This table holds approximately 170,000 clones, approximately 79% found once. The sequence derives from a woman aged 80 or over with acute or convalescent COVID-19. The chain is built from TRBV19 and TRBJ2-5, with 9 bases aligning to TRBD2. The sample comprised peripheral blood. The CDR3 region is CASGLGLAQETQYF. CDR3 DNA: TGTGCCAGTGGTCTGGGACTAGCACAAGAGACCCAGTACTTC.